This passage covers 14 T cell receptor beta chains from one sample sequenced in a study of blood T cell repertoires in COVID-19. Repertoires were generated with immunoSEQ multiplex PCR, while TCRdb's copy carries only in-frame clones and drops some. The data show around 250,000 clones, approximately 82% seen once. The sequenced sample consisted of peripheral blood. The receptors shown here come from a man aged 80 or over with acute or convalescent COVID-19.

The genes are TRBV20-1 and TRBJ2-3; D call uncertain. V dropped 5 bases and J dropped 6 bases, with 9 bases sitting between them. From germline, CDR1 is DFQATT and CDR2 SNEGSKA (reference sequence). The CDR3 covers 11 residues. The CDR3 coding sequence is TGCAGTGCTCCCCGACTGGATACGCAGTATTTT. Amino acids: CSAPRLDTQYF.

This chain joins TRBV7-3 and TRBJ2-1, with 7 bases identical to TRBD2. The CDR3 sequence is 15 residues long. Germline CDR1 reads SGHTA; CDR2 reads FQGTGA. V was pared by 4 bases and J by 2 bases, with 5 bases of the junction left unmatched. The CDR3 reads CASSSTGTTYNEQFF. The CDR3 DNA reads TGTGCCAGCAGCTCCACCGGGACTACCTACAATGAGCAGTTCTTC.

CDR3 sequence (DNA): TGTGCCAGCAGATTGGGACAGGGGGTCACTGAAGCTTTCTTT. It translates to CASRLGQGVTEAFF. The chain joins TRBV6-5 to TRBJ1-1; the match to TRBD1 covers 11 bases. V was clipped by 6 bases and J by 4 bases; unmatched bases: 4. Germline CDR1 is MNHEY and CDR2 is SVGAGI. The CDR3 has 14 residues.

CDR3 sequence (DNA): TGTGCCAGCGGAACTAGCGGGGGGCTACCCCCCGAGCAGTACTTC. As protein: CASGTSGGLPPEQYF. The rearrangement links TRBV6-5 to TRBJ2-7; the match to TRBD2 covers 12 bases. Germline CDR1 is MNHEY and CDR2 is SVGAGI. V shed 8 bases and J 6 bases; nucleotides not matched to a gene: 11. The CDR3 is made up of 15 amino acids.

Written as DNA, the CDR3 is TGTGCCAGCAGTGAACTCACCGGGACACAGCACACTTGGGGGGAAAAACTGTTTTTT. Its translation is CASSELTGTQHTWGEKLFF. The chain employs TRBV2 and TRBJ1-4; D possibly corresponds to TRBD1 (6 bases). The CDR3 has 19 residues. V dropped 2 bases and J dropped 8 bases, with 27 bases sitting between them. Per the germline V gene, CDR1 is SNHLY and CDR2 is FYNNEI.

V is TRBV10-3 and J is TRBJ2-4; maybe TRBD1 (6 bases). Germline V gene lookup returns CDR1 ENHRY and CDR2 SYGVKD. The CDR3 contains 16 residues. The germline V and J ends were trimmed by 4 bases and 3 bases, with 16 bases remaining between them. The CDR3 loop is CAISGGGGEVKNIQYF. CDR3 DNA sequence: TGTGCCATCAGTGGAGGTGGGGGCGAGGTCAAAAACATTCAGTACTTC.

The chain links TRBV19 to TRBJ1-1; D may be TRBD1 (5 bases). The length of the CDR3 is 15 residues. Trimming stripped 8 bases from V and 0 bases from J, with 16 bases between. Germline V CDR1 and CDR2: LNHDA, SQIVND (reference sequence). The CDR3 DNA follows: TGTGCCAGTCGATATAGGGAGGGGATGAACACTGAAGCTTTCTTT. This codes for CASRYREGMNTEAFF.

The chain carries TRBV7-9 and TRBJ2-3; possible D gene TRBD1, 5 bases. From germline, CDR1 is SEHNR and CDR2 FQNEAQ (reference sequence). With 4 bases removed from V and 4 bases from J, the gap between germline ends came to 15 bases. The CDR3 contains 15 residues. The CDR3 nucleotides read TGTGCCAGCAGCTCCTTTAGACAGTTTGCAGATACGCAGTATTTT. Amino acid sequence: CASSSFRQFADTQYF.

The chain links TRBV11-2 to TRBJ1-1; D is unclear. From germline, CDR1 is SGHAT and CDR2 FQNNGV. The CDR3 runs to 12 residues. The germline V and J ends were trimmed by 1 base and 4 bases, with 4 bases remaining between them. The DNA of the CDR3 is TGTGCCAGCAGCTTAGTCGGCACTGAAGCTTTCTTT. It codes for CASSLVGTEAFF. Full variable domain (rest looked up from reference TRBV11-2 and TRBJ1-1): EAGVAQSPRYKIIEKRQSVAFWCNPISGHATLYWYQQILGQGPKLLIQFQNNGVVDDSQLPKDRFSAERLKGVDSTLKIQPAKLEDSAVYLCASSLVGTEAFFGQGTRLTVV.

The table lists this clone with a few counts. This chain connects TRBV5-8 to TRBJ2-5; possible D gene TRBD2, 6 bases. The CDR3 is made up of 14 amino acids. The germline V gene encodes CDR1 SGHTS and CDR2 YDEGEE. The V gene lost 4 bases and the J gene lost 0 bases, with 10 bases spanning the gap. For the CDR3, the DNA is TGTGCCAGCAGCGTCCGGGACTACCAAGAGACCCAGTACTTC. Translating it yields CASSVRDYQETQYF.

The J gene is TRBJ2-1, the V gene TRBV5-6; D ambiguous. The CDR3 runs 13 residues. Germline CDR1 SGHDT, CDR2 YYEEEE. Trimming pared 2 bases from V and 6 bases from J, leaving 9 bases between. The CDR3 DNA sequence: TGTGCCAGCAGCTTTCATAGCCCCAATGAGCAGTTCTTC. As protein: CASSFHSPNEQFF.

CDR3 nucleotides: TGCGCCAGCAGCGCGCGACTAGCGGGGGTCCTAGAGACCCAGTACTTC. Protein: CASSARLAGVLETQYF. The chain uses TRBV5-1 and TRBJ2-5; TRBD2 matches at 12 bases. Germline CDR1 SGHRS, CDR2 YFSETQ. The length of the CDR3 is 16 residues. V was clipped by 4 bases and J by 4 bases; unmatched bases: 8.

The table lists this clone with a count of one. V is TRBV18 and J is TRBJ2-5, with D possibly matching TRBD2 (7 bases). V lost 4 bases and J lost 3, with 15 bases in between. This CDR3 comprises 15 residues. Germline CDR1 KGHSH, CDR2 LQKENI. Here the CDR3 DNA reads TGTGCCAGCTCACAAACCGGGGGGCCCGAAGAGACCCAGTACTTC. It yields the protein CASSQTGGPEETQYF.

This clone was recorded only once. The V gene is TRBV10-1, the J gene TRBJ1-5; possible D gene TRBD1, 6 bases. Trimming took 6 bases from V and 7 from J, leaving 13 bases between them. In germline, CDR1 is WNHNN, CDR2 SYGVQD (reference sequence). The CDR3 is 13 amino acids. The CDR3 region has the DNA TGCGCCAGCAGAAACAGGGTCGACCAGCCCCAGCATTTT. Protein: CASRNRVDQPQHF.